This TCR beta chain appears in the sequencing data of a study of T cell repertoires in cytomegalovirus infection. Across the study: Matching HLA type, along with CMV infection, was indicated by public TCR beta signatures.

V lost 8 bases and J lost 3, with 20 bases in between. The length of the CDR3 is 16 residues. From germline, CDR1 is MGHDK and CDR2 SYGVNS. Only a few counts were recorded for this clonotype. Its antigen is not identified. Using its own MiXCR run on the reads, TCRdb lists one record per CDR3 protein. The data show approximately 500,000 distinct CDR3 sequences, 33% seen once. Findings and caveats of the study: There were carriers of CMV plus the relevant HLA, and cumulative public TCR beta family frequency identified them. Across the ex vivo response, the dominant clonotypes were HLA-C-restricted CMV-specific TCR beta clonotypes.

This sequence joins TRBV25-1 and TRBJ2-1, with a weak D call TRBD2 (6 bases). Here the sequenced sample was cultured PBMCs, taken from culture after CMV antigen stimulation. The source is a human donor in good health (CMV status not recorded). Some clones in this sample may be carry-over from other donors' samples. The CDR3 reads CASGRSGAGVYNEQFF. The CDR3 DNA is TGTGCCAGCGGAAGATCGGGAGCGGGCGTCTACAATGAGCAGTTCTTC.